Each of the 13 T cell receptor beta chains below was sequenced from the same sample in a study of CD8 T cells in ankylosing spondylitis. TCRdb recomputed calls from the 5' RACE reads with MiXCR, one row per CDR3 protein. This sample has about 140,000 distinct CDR3 sequences, with about 8% found just once. The specimen was synovial fluid, either unsorted or a sorted T cell fraction (not recorded which). These TCRs come from a male donor with ankylosing spondylitis.

There are many counts of this clonotype. V is TRBV29-1 and J is TRBJ2-1, with 7 bases aligning to TRBD2. The CDR3 runs to 15 residues. The trim removed 4 bases at V and 5 bases at J, leaving 11 bases unmatched. Germline V gene sequence: CDR1 SQVTM, CDR2 ANQGSEA. In DNA, the CDR3 is TGCAGCGTTGCGCTGGGCGGGGGTGGAGACAATGAGCAGTTCTTC. Its protein is CSVALGGGGDNEQFF.

This clonotype was observed at least ten times. The V call is TRBV6-1, the J call TRBJ2-7; D is tentatively TRBD1 or TRBD2 (5 bases each). This CDR3 has 11 residues. Germline CDR1 and CDR2: MNHNS and SASEGT. The V and J ends lost 5 bases and 6 bases respectively, with 8 bases between them. CDR3 loop: CASSSGTEQYF. The DNA for the CDR3 is TGTGCCAGCAGTTCAGGGACCGAGCAGTACTTC.

DNA for the CDR3: TGCGCCAGCAGGGGACAGCTTAATGAAAAACTGTTTTTT. Its translation: CASRGQLNEKLFF. The chain has TRBV5-1 and TRBJ1-4; 7 bases are shared with TRBD1. The CDR3 length is 13 residues. V lost 5 bases and J lost 4; bases outside the gene matches: 2. CDR1 is SGHRS, CDR2 YFSETQ, per germline. Combining the CDR3 with reference TRBV5-1 and TRBJ1-4 gives the whole variable domain KAGVTQTPRYLIKTRGQQVTLSCSPISGHRSVSWYQQTPGQGLQFLFEYFSETQRNKGNFPGRFSGRQFSNSRSEMNVSTLELGDSALYLCASRGQLNEKLFFGSGTQLSVL.

This clonotype was picked up many times. The gene calls are TRBV5-1 and TRBJ1-4; 7 bases agree with TRBD1. V shed 2 bases, J shed 8 bases, and the junction held 3 bases outside the gene matches. Germline assignment: CDR1 SGHRS and CDR2 YFSETQ. The CDR3 consists of 13 residues. The CDR3 is CASSFGTAEKLFF. The CDR3 nucleotides read TGCGCCAGCAGCTTCGGGACAGCCGAAAAACTGTTTTTT.

In this sample, this clonotype turned up a few times. The gene calls are TRBV20-1 and TRBJ2-5; tentatively, D is TRBD1 (6 bases). Germline CDR1 is DFQATT and CDR2 is SNEGSKA (reference sequence). Trimming took off 0 bases at V and 4 bases at J, with 12 bases between the two ends. CDR3 length: 14 residues. CDR3 bases: TGCAGTGCTAGAGATATTGCAGGGGTAGAGACCCAGTACTTC. Encoded protein: CSARDIAGVETQYF.

This clonotype occurred many times. The CDR3 coding sequence is TGTGCCAGCAGCCGGGGTACGTCCTACAATGAGCAGTTCTTC. This sequence encodes CASSRGTSYNEQFF. V gene TRBV7-2 combines with J gene TRBJ2-1, with a possible D match to TRBD2 (5 bases). Between the trimmed V and J ends, which lost 5 bases and 1 base, there was a span of 9 bases. The CDR3 consists of 14 residues. Germline V gene sequence: CDR1 SGHTA, CDR2 FQGNSA.

The rearrangement joins TRBV11-2 to TRBJ2-7; D perhaps matches TRBD2 (7 bases). This CDR3 is built from 17 residues. Deletions cut 2 bases from V and 0 bases from J, with 17 bases between. Germline CDR1 and CDR2: SGHAT and FQNNGV. In nucleotides, the CDR3 is TGTGCCAGCAGCTTATTCAGGGGCGGGGGATCCTCCTACGAGCAGTACTTC. Translating gives CASSLFRGGGSSYEQYF. The variable domain in full, with the rest retrieved from reference TRBV11-2 and TRBJ2-7, is EAGVAQSPRYKIIEKRQSVAFWCNPISGHATLYWYQQILGQGPKLLIQFQNNGVVDDSQLPKDRFSAERLKGVDSTLKIQPAKLEDSAVYLCASSLFRGGGSSYEQYFGPGTRLTVT.

The rearrangement uses TRBV20-1 and TRBJ2-3; unclear D gene. The CDR3 runs to 13 residues. Germline lookup yields CDR1 DFQATT and CDR2 SNEGSKA (reference sequence). Trimming shortened V by 5 bases and J by 4 bases, and 13 bases separated the two germline ends. CDR3 nucleotides: TGCAGTGCTTTCATCCCCGAGGCAGATACGCAGTATTTT. It translates to CSAFIPEADTQYF.

This clonotype was detected ten times or more. CDR3 loop: CASSYSRNTEAFF. The CDR3 DNA reads TGTGCCAGCAGTTACTCACGGAACACTGAAGCTTTCTTT. This chain links TRBV6-5 with TRBJ1-1; D gene unclear. V lost 0 bases and J lost 1, with 3 bases in between. This CDR3 is built from 13 residues. Germline V lookup: CDR1 MNHEY, CDR2 SVGAGI.

With regard to this clonotype: With a much larger clone just one base away, this may be a read error. The chain employs TRBV6-1 and TRBJ2-1; 8 bases agree with TRBD2. The J segment lost 4 bases and the V segment lost 9 bases, leaving 8 bases of the junction unmatched. This CDR3 has 14 residues. The V gene's germline CDR1 is MNHNS and CDR2 SASEGT. The CDR3 is CARAGQRGYNEQFF. Written as DNA, the CDR3 is TGTGCCAGAGCCGGCCAGCGGGGGTACAATGAGCAGTTCTTC.

This clonotype was counted a few times. The V call is TRBV7-2, the J call TRBJ1-6; D not certain. The CDR3 length is 15 residues. V was clipped by 4 bases and J by 7 bases, with 14 bases between them. Germline values: CDR1 SGHTA, CDR2 FQGNSA. CDR3 bases: TGTGCCAGCAGCTCTCCCGGGTGGCGGAATTCACCCCTCCACTTT. It yields the protein CASSSPGWRNSPLHF.

This clonotype was counted a few times. The rearrangement uses TRBV7-9 and TRBJ2-3, with D perhaps given as TRBD1 or TRBD2 (5 bases each). Germline CDR1 is SEHNR and CDR2 is FQNEAQ (reference sequence). This CDR3 spans 14 amino acids. The V and J ends lost 3 bases and 1 base respectively, with 8 bases between them. The CDR3 DNA reads TGTGCCAGCAGCTTCCGGGACGGCACAGATACGCAGTATTTT. Encoded protein: CASSFRDGTDTQYF. Full variable domain (remainder filled in from reference TRBV7-9 and TRBJ2-3): DTGVSQNPRHKITKRGQNVTFRCDPISEHNRLYWYRQTLGQGPEFLTYFQNEAQLEKSRLLSDRFSAERPKGSFSTLEIQRTEQGDSAMYLCASSFRDGTDTQYFGPGTRLTVL.

This sequence joins TRBV9 and TRBJ2-7; D may be TRBD1 or TRBD2 (5 bases each). The CDR3 runs to 13 residues. Germline values: CDR1 SGDLS, CDR2 YYNGEE. V lost 5 bases and J lost 2, with 11 bases in between. The CDR3 protein is CASSRGDPYEQYF. CDR3 in DNA: TGTGCCAGCAGTCGAGGGGACCCCTACGAGCAGTACTTC. Filled out from reference TRBV9 and TRBJ2-7, the complete variable domain reads DSGVTQTPKHLITATGQRVTLRCSPRSGDLSVYWYQQSLDQGLQFLIQYYNGEERAKGNILERFSAQQFPDLHSELNLSSLELGDSALYFCASSRGDPYEQYFGPGTRLTVT.